This TCR beta chain was documented in a study of regulatory T cells in long-lasting Graves disease. General study points: TCR diversity was lower in persistent Graves' patients than in newly diagnosed ones.

Indicated time point: persistent/refractory GD, antithyroid drugs over 5 years with positive TRAb. Scientists built the TCR library using RNA that was extracted from PBMCs. Staff took around 9 milliliters of peripheral blood and put it into EDTA tubes. This clonotype was recorded many times. The antigen is undetermined. Construction of TCR beta libraries relied on iRepertoire HTBI primers and on Arm-PCR targeting CDR3 regions. TCRdb passed the multiplex PCR reads through MiXCR, listing each CDR3 protein once. Counted here are 400,000 to 500,000 distinct CDR3 sequences, around a fifth occurring once; the ten biggest clones make up roughly an eighth. Specimen: peripheral blood mononuclear cells (PBMCs), collected when the disease was refractory, from a patient treated with antithyroid drugs. This sequence originates from a female donor with Graves disease.

The CDR3 DNA follows: TGTGCCAGCAGCCCGAGACGGACCGGGGAGCTGTTTTTT. It is translated as CASSPRRTGELFF. The genes are TRBV28 and TRBJ2-2; no firm D call. Per the germline V gene, CDR1 is MDHEN and CDR2 is SYDVKM. CDR3 length: 13 amino acids. The ends were cut back, 6 bases at V and 5 bases at J, with 10 bases in the middle. Full variable domain (outside the CDR3, taken from reference TRBV28 and TRBJ2-2): DVKVTQSSRYLVKRTGEKVFLECVQDMDHENMFWYRQDPGLGLRLIYFSYDVKMKEKGDIPEGYSVSREKKERFSLILESASTNQTSMYLCASSPRRTGELFFGEGSRLTVL.